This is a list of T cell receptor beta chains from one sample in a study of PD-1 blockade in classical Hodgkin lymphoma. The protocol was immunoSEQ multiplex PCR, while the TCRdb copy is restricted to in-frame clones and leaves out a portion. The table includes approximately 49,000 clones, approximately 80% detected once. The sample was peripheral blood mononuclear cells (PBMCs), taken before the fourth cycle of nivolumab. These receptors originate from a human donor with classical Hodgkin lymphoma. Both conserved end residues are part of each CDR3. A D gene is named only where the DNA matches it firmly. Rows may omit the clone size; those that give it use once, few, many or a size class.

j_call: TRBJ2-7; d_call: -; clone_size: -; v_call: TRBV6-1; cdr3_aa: CASKRREGDFEQYF; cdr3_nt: TGTGCCAGCAAGAGGAGGGAAGGAGACTTCGAGCAGTACTTC
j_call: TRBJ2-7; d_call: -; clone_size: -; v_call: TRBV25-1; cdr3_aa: CASRGISYEQYF; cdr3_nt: TGTGCCAGCAGGGGCATCTCCTACGAGCAGTACTTC
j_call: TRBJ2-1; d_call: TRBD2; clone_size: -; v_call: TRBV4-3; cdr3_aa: CASSQEPGLGNNEQFF; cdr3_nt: TGCGCCAGCAGCCAGGAACCGGGACTAGGAAACAATGAGCAGTTCTTC
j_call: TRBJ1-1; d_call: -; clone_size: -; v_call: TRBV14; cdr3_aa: CASSQAQGEAFF; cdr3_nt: TGTGCCAGCAGCCAAGCGCAGGGAGAAGCTTTCTTT
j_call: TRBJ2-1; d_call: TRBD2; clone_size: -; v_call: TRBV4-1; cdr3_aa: CASSRVGGYFNEQFF; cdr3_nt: TGCGCCAGCAGCCGGGTCGGGGGGTACTTCAATGAGCAGTTCTTC
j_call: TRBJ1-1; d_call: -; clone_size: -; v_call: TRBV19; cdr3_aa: CASSKTGFNTEAFF; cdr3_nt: TGTGCCAGTAGCAAGACCGGATTTAACACTGAAGCTTTCTTT
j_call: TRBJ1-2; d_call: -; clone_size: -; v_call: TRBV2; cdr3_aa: CATRGGWGGYTF; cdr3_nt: TGTGCCACCCGAGGGGGGTGGGGTGGCTACACCTTC
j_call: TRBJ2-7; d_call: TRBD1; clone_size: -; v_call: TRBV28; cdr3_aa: CASSLGTGYEQYF; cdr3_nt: TGTGCCAGCAGTTTAGGGACAGGATACGAGCAGTACTTC
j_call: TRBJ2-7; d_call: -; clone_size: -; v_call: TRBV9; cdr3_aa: CASSVAPAIHTYEQYF; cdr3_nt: TGTGCCAGCAGCGTAGCTCCTGCTATCCACACCTACGAGCAGTACTTC
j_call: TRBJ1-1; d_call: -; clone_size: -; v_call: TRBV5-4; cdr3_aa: CASSPPVRANTEAFF; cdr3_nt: TGTGCCAGCAGCCCGCCCGTCCGAGCAAACACTGAAGCTTTCTTT
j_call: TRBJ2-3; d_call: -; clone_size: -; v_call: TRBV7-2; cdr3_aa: CASSLEASDTQYF; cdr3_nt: TGTGCCAGCAGCTTAGAGGCTTCAGATACGCAGTATTTT
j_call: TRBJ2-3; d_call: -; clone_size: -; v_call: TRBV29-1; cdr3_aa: CSVAKATDTQYF; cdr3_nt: TGCAGCGTTGCCAAGGCCACAGATACGCAGTATTTT
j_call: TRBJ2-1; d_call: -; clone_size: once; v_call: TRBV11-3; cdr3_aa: CASSFTGGSYNEQFF; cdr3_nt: TGTGCCAGCAGCTTCACAGGTGGCTCCTACAATGAGCAGTTCTTC
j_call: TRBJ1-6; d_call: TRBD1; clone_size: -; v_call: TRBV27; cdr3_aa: CASRDRDGNSPLHF; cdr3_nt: TGTGCCAGCAGAGACAGGGACGGTAATTCACCCCTCCACTTT
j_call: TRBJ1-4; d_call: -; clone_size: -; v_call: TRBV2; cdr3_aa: CASRVRGRANEKLFF; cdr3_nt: TGTGCCAGCAGGGTAAGGGGTAGGGCTAATGAAAAACTGTTTTTT
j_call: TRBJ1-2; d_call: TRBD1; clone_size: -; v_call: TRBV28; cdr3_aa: CASSSRDRAYGYTF; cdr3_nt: TGTGCCAGCAGTTCCCGGGACAGGGCCTATGGCTACACCTTC
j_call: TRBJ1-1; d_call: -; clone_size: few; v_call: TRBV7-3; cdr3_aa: CASSLFRSTEAFF; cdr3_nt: TGTGCCAGCAGCTTATTCCGGTCCACTGAAGCTTTCTTT
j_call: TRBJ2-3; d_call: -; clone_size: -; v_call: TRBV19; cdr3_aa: CASKPRDSRADTQYF; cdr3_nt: TGTGCCAGTAAGCCTCGGGACTCCCGAGCAGATACGCAGTATTTT
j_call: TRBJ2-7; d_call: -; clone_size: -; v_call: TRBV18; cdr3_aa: CASSPPSLARRRAEQYF; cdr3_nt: TGTGCCAGCTCACCACCGTCTCTAGCCCGACGTCGCGCCGAGCAGTACTTC
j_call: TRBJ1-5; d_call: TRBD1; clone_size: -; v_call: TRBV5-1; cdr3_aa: CASKERPGTGLPQHF; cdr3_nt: TGCGCCAGCAAGGAGAGGCCCGGGACAGGGCTGCCCCAGCATTTT
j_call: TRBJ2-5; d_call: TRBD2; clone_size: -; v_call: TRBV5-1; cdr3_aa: CASSRATSGQETQYF; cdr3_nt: TGCGCCAGCAGCCGGGCTACTAGCGGGCAGGAGACCCAGTACTTC
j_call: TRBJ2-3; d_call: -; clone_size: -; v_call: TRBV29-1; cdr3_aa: CSVEEGSDYTDTQYF; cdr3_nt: TGCAGCGTTGAAGAGGGTAGCGACTACACAGATACGCAGTATTTT
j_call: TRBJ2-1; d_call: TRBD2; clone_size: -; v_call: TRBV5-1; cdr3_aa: CASSWGLAEYNEQFF; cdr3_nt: TGCGCCAGCAGCTGGGGACTAGCGGAGTACAATGAGCAGTTCTTC
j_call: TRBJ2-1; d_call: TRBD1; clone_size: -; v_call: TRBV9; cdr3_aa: CASSLRTGRNNEQFF; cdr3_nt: TGTGCCAGCAGCCTTCGGACAGGGCGGAACAATGAGCAGTTCTTC
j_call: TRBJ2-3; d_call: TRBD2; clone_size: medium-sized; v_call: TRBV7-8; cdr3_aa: CASSLALGTRGTDTQYF; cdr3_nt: TGTGCCAGCAGCTTAGCGTTGGGGACTAGAGGAACAGATACGCAGTATTTT
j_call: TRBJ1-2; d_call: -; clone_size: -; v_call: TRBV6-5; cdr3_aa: CASSYRAAGKDGYTF; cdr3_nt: TGTGCCAGCAGTTACAGGGCGGCCGGTAAGGATGGCTACACCTTC
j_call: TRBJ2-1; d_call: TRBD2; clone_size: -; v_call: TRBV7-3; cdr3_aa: CASSDLTGLAGGEQFF; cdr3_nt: TGTGCCAGCAGCGACCTTACCGGACTAGCGGGGGGGGAGCAGTTCTTC
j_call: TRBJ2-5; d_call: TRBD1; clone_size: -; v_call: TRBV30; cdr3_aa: CAWSPRRVGQGYQETQYF; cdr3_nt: TGTGCCTGGAGTCCAAGGCGGGTCGGACAGGGGTACCAAGAGACCCAGTACTTC
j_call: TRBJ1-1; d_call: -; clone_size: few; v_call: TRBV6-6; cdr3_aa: CASSPFGGTEAFF; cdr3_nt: TGTGCCAGCAGTCCCTTCGGCGGGACTGAAGCTTTCTTT
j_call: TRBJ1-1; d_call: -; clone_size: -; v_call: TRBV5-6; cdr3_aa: CASSLLSGNTEAFF; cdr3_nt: TGTGCCAGCAGCTTGCTATCTGGGAACACTGAAGCTTTCTTT
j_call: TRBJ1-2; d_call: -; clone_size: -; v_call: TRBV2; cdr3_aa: CASSDYGYTF; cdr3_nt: TGTGCCAGCAGTGATTATGGCTACACCTTC
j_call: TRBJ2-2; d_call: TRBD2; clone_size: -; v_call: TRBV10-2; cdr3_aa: CASGVGTSVIAGELFF; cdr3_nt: TGCGCCAGCGGGGTAGGGACTAGCGTAATAGCCGGGGAGCTGTTTTTT
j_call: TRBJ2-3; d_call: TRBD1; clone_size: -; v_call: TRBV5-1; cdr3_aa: CASSLARDSYSTDTQYF; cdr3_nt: TGCGCCAGCAGCTTGGCCCGGGACAGCTATAGCACAGATACGCAGTATTTT
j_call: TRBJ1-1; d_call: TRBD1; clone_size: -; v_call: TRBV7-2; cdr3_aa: CASSLRSGGNTEAFF; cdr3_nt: TGTGCCAGCAGCTTACGGTCAGGGGGCAACACTGAAGCTTTCTTT
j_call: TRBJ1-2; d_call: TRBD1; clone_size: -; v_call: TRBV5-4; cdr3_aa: CASSLGLTGNYGYTF; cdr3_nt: TGTGCCAGCAGCTTGGGGTTGACAGGGAACTATGGCTACACCTTC
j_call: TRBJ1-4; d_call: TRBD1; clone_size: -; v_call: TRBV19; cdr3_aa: CASTRGENEKLFF; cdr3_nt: TGTGCCAGCACCAGGGGGGAGAATGAAAAACTGTTTTTT
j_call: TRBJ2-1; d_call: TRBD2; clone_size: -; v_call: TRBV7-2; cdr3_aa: CASSPHFSGFFYNEQFF; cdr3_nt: TGTGCCAGCAGCCCCCACTTTAGCGGGTTCTTCTACAATGAGCAGTTCTTC
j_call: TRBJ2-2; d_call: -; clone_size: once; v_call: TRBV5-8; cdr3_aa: CASSFPEVGTGELFF; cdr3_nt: TGTGCCAGCAGCTTTCCTGAGGTTGGCACCGGGGAGCTGTTTTTT
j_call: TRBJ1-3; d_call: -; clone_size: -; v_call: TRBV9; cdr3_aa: CASSPQRASSGNTIYF; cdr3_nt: TGTGCCAGCAGCCCCCAGAGGGCGAGCTCTGGAAACACCATATATTTT
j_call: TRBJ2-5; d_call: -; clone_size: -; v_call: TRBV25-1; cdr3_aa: CASSEWEALKTQYF; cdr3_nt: TGTGCCAGCAGTGAATGGGAGGCTTTAAAGACCCAGTACTTC
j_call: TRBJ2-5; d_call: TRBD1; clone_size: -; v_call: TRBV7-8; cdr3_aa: CASSLGVTGAETQYF; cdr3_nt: TGTGCCAGCAGCTTAGGTGTGACAGGGGCAGAGACCCAGTACTTC
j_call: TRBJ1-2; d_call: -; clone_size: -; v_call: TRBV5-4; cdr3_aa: CASSLGKNYGYTF; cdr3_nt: TGTGCCAGCAGCCTCGGGAAGAACTATGGCTACACCTTC
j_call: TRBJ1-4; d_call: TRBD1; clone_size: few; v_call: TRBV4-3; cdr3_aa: CASSPSDRGREKLFF; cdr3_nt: TGCGCCAGCAGCCCTTCGGACAGGGGCCGGGAAAAACTGTTTTTT
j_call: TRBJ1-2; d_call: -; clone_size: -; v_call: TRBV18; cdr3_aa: CASSPPVVQKNYGYTF; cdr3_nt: TGTGCCAGCTCACCACCGGTGGTACAGAAGAACTATGGCTACACCTTC
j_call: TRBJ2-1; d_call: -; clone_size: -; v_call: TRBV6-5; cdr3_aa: CASSYLGIEQFF; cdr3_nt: TGTGCCAGCAGTTACTTGGGCATTGAGCAGTTCTTC
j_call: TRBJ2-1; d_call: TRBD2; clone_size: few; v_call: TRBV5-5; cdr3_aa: CASSYRLAGSSYNEQFF; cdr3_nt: TGTGCCAGCAGCTACCGACTAGCGGGCAGCTCCTACAATGAGCAGTTCTTC
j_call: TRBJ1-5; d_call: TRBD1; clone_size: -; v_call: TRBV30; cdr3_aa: CAWSVLQGRDQPQHF; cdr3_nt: TGTGCCTGGAGTGTACTACAGGGGAGGGATCAGCCCCAGCATTTT
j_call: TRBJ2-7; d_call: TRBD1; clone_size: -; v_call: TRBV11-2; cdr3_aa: CASGPGQGFREQYF; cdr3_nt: TGTGCCAGCGGCCCGGGACAGGGCTTTAGGGAGCAGTACTTC
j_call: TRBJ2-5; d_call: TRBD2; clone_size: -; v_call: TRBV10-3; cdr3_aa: CAISEGRTSGLQETQYF; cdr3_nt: TGTGCCATCAGTGAAGGTCGGACTAGCGGGCTTCAAGAGACCCAGTACTTC
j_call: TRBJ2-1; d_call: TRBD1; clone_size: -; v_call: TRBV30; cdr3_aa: CAWISRDRGGNEQFF; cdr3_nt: TGTGCCTGGATCTCTCGGGACAGGGGGGGCAATGAGCAGTTCTTC
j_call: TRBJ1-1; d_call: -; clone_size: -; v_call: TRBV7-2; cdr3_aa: CASSFLGQGEAFF; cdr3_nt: TGTGCCAGCAGCTTCCTAGGTCAGGGTGAAGCTTTCTTT
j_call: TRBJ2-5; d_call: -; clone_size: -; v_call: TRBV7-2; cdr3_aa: CASSRGETQYF; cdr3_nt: TGTGCCAGCAGCCGAGGGGAGACCCAGTACTTC
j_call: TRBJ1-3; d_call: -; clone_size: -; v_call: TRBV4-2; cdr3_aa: CASSPSGGLGNTIYF; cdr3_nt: TGTGCCAGCAGCCCATCCGGGGGGCTTGGAAACACCATATATTTT
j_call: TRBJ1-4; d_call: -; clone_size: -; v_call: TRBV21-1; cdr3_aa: CASSKDPVYEKLFF; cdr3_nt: TGTGCCAGCAGCAAAGACCCGGTTTACGAAAAACTGTTTTTT